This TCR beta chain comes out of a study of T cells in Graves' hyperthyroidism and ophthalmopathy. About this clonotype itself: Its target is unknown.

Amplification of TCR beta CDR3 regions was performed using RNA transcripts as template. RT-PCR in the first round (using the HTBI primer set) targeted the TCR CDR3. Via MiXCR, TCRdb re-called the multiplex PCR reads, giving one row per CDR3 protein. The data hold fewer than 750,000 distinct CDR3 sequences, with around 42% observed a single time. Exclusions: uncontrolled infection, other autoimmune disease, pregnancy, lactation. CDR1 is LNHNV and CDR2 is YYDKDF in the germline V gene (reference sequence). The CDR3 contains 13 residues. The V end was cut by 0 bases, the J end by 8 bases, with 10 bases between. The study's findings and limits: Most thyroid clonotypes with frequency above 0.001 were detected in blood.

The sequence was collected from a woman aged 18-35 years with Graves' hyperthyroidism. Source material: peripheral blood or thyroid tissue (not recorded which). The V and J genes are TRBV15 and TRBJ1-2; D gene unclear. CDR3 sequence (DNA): TGTGCCACCAGCAGAGAAGTAGGGAACGGCTACACCTTC. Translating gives CATSREVGNGYTF.